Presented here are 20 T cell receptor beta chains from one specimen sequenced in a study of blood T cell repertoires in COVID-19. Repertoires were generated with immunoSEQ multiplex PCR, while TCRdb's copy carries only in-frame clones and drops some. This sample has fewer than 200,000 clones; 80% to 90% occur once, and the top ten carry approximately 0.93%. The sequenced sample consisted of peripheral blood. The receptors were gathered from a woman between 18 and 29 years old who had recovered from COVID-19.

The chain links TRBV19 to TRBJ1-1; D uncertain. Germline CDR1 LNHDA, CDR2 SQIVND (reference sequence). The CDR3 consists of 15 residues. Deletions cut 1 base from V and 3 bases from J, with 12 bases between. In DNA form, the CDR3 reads TGTGCCAGTAGTATAGTAGAGCGGGGAGACACTGAAGCTTTCTTT. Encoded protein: CASSIVERGDTEAFF.

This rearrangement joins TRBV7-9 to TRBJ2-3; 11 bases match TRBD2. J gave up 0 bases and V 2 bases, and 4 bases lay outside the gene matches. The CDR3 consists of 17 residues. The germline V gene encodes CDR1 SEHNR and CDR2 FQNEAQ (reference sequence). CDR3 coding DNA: TGTGCCAGCAGCTTATTAGCGGGAGGGCCGAGCACAGATACGCAGTATTTT. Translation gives CASSLLAGGPSTDTQYF.

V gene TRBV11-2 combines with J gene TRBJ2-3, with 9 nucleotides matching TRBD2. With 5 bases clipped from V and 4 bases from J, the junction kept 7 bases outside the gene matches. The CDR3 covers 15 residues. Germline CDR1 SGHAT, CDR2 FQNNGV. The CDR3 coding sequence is TGTGCCAGCAGCATCCGAGCGGGAGGCCCAGATACGCAGTATTTT. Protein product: CASSIRAGGPDTQYF.

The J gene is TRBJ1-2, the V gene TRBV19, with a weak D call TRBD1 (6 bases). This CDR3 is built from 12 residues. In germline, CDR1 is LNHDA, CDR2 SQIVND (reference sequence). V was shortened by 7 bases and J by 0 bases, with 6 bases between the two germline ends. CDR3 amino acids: CASTGANYGYTF. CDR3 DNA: TGTGCCAGTACAGGGGCTAACTATGGCTACACCTTC. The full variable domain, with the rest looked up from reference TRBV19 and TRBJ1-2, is DGGITQSPKYLFRKEGQNVTLSCEQNLNHDAMYWYRQDPGQGLRLIYYSQIVNDFQKGDIAEGYSVSREKKESFPLTVTSAQKNPTAFYLCASTGANYGYTFGSGTRLTVV.

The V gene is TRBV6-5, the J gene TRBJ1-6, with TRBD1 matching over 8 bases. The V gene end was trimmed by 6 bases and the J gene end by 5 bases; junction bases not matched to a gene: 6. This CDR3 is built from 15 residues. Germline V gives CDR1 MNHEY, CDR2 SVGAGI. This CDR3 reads CASRMDRANNSPLHF. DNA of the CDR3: TGTGCCAGCAGGATGGACAGGGCTAATAATTCACCCCTCCACTTT.

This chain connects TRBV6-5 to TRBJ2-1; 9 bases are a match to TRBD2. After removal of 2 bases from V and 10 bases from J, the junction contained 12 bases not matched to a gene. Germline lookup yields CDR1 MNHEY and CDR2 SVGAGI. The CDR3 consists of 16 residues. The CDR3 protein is CASSYPLSGGAREQFF. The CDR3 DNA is TGTGCCAGCAGTTACCCCCTTAGCGGGGGCGCACGCGAGCAGTTCTTC.

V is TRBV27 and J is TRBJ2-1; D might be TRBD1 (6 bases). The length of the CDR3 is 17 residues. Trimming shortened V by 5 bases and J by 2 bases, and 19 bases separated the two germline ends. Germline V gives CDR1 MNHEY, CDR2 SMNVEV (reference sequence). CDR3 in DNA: TGTGCCAGCAGTCCACCAAGGACAGAGACAACCTACAATGAGCAGTTCTTC. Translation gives CASSPPRTETTYNEQFF.

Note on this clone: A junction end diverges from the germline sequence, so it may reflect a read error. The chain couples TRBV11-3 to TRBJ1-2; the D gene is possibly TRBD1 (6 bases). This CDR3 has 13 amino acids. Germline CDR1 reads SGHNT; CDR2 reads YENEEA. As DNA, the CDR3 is TGTGCCAGCAGCCCTCTCTCGACAGGCCCAACGTTCTTC. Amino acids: CASSPLSTGPTFF.

The CDR3 is CASSPRGQGNQPQHF. The CDR3 nucleotides are TGCGCCAGCAGCCCCAGGGGGCAGGGCAATCAGCCCCAGCATTTT. The rearrangement links TRBV4-1 to TRBJ1-5; TRBD1 matches at 8 bases. The CDR3 loop spans 15 amino acids. Germline loops: CDR1 MGHRA, CDR2 YSYEKL. V shed 4 bases, J shed 2 bases, and the junction held 4 bases outside the gene matches.

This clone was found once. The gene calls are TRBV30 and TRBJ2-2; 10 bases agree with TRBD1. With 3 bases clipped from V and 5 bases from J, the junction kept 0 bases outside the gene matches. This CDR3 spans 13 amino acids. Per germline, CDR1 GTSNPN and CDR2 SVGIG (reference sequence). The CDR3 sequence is CAWRGQGTGELFF. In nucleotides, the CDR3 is TGTGCCTGGAGGGGACAGGGGACCGGGGAGCTGTTTTTT. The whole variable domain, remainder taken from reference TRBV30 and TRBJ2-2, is SQTIHQWPATLVQPVGSPLSLECTVEGTSNPNLYWYRQAAGRGLQLLFYSVGIGQISSEVPQNLSASRPQDRQFILSSKKLLLSDSGFYLCAWRGQGTGELFFGEGSRLTVL.

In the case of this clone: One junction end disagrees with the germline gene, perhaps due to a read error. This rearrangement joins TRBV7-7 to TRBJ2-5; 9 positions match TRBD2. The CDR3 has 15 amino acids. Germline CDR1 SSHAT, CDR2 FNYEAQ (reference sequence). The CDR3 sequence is CASSLLAGSQETQYF. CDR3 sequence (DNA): TGTGCTAGCAGCTTACTAGCGGGCTCCCAAGAGACCCAGTACTTC.

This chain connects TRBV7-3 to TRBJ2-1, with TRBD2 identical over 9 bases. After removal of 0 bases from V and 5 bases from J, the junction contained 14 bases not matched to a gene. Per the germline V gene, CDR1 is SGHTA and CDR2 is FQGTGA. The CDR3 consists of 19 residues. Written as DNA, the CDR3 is TGTGCCAGCAGCTTAACGAGTGACGGTCTAGCGGGGCTCAACAATGAGCAGTTCTTC. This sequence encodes CASSLTSDGLAGLNNEQFF.

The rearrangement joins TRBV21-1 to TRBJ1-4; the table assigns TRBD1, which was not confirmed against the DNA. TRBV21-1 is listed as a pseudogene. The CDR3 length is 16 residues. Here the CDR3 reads CASSPMGSALRNVLFF. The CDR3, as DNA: TGTGCCAGCAGCCCTATGGGCTCTGCTCTCCGAAACGTACTGTTTTTT.

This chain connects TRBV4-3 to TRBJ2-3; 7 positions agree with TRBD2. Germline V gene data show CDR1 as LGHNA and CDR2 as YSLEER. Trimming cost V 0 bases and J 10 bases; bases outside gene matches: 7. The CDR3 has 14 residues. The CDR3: CASSQEGRLAAQYF. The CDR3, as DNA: TGCGCCAGCAGCCAAGAAGGGCGTCTAGCGGCGCAGTATTTT.

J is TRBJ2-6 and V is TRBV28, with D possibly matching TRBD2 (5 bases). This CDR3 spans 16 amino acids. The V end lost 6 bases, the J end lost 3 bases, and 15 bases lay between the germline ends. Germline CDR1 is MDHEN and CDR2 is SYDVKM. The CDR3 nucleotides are TGTGCCAGCAGGCCGGCCGGGAAAGATGGGGCCAACGTCCTGACTTTC. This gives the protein CASRPAGKDGANVLTF.

The CDR3 sequence is CASSSAGVSPNTGELFF. The CDR3 bases are TGTGCCAGCAGCTCTGCAGGGGTTAGCCCGAACACCGGGGAGCTGTTTTTT. J is TRBJ2-2 and V is TRBV13; maybe TRBD1 (6 bases). Germline V CDR1 and CDR2: PRHDT, FYEKMQ (reference sequence). Trimming cost V 4 bases and J 0 bases, with 15 bases left between them. The CDR3 length is 17 residues.

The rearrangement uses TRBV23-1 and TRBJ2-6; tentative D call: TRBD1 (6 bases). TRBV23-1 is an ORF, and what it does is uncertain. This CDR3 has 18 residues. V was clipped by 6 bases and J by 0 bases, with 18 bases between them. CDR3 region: CASSQTGGLDSGANVLTF. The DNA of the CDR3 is TGCGCCAGCAGCCAGACAGGCGGTCTAGACTCTGGGGCCAACGTCCTGACTTTC.

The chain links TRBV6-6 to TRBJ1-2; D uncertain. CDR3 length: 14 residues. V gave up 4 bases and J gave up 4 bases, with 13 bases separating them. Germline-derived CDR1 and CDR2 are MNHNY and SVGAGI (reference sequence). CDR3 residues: CASSSGGRGYGYTF. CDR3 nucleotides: TGTGCCAGCAGTTCTGGCGGCCGGGGCTATGGCTACACCTTC.

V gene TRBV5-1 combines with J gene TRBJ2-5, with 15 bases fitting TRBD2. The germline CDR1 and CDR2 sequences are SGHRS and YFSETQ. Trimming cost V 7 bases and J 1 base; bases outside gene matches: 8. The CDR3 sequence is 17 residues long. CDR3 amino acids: CASGLGLAGGVQETQYF. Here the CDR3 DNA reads TGCGCCAGCGGCCTCGGACTAGCGGGAGGGGTCCAAGAGACCCAGTACTTC. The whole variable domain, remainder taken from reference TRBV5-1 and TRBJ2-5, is KAGVTQTPRYLIKTRGQQVTLSCSPISGHRSVSWYQQTPGQGLQFLFEYFSETQRNKGNFPGRFSGRQFSNSRSEMNVSTLELGDSALYLCASGLGLAGGVQETQYFGPGTRLLVL.

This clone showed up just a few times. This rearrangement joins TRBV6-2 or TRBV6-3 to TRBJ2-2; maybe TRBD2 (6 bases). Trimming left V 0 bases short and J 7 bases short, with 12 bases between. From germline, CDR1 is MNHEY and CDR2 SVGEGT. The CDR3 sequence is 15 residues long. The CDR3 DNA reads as TGTGCCAGCAGTTACTCGCCGTGGGGGGACGGGGAGCTGTTTTTT. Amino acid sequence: CASSYSPWGDGELFF.